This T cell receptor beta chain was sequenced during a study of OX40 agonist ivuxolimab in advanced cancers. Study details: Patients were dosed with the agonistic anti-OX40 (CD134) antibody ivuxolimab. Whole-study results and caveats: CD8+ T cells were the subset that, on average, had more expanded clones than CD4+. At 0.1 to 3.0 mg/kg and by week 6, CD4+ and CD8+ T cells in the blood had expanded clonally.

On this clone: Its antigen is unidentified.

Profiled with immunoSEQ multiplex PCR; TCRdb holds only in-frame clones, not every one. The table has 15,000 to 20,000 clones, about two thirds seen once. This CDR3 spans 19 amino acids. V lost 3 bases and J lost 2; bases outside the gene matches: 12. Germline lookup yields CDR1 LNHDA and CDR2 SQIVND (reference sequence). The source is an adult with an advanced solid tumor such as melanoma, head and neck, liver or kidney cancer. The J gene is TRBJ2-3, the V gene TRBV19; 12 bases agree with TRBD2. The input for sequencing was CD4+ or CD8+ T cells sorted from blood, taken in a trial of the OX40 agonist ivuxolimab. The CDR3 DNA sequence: TGTGCCAGTAGTATGACACTAGCGGGAGGATGGTACGACACAGATACGCAGTATTTT. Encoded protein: CASSMTLAGGWYDTDTQYF.